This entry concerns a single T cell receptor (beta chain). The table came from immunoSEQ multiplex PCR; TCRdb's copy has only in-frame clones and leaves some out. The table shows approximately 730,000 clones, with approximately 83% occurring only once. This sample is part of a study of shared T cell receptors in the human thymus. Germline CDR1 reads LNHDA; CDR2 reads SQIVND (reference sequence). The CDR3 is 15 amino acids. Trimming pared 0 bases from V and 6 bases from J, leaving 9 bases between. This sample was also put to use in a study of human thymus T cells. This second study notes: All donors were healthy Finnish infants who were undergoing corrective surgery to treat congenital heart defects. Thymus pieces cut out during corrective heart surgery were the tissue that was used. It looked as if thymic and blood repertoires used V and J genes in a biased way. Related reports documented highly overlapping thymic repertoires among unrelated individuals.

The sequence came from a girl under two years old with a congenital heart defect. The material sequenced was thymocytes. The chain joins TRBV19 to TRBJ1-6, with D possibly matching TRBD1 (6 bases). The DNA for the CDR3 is TGTGCCAGTAGTATAGAGGACAGCCTTAATTCACCCCTCCACTTT. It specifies CASSIEDSLNSPLHF. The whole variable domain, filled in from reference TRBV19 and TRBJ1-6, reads DGGITQSPKYLFRKEGQNVTLSCEQNLNHDAMYWYRQDPGQGLRLIYYSQIVNDFQKGDIAEGYSVSREKKESFPLTVTSAQKNPTAFYLCASSIEDSLNSPLHFGNGTRLTVT.